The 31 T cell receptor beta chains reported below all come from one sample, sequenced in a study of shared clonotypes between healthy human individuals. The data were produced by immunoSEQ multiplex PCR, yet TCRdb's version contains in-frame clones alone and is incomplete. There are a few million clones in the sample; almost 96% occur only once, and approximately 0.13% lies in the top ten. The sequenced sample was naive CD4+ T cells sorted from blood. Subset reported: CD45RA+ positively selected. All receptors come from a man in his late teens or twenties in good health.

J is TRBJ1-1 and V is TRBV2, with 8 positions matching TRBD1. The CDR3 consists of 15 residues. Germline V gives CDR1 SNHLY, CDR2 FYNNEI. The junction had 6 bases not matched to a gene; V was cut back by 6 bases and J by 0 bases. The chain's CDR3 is CASSRDRGLNTEAFF. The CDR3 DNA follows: TGTGCCAGCAGCCGAGACAGGGGCCTGAACACTGAAGCTTTCTTT.

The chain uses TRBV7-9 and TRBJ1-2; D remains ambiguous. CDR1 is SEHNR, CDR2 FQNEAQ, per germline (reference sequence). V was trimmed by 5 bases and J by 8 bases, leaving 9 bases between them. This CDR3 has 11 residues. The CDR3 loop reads CASSGRAGYTF. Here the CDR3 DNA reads TGTGCCAGCAGCGGGCGAGCCGGCTACACCTTC.

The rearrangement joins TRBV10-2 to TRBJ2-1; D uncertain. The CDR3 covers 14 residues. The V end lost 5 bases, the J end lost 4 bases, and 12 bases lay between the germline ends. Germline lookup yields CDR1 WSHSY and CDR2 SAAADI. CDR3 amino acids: CASSPVSQYNEQFF. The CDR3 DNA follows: TGCGCCAGCAGTCCCGTTTCGCAATACAATGAGCAGTTCTTC.

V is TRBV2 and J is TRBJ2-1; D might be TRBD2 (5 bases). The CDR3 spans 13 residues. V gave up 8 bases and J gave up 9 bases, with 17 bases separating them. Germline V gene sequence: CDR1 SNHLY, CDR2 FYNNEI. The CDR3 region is CASGTLGDGEQFF. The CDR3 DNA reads TGTGCCAGCGGAACCCTGGGAGACGGTGAGCAGTTCTTC.

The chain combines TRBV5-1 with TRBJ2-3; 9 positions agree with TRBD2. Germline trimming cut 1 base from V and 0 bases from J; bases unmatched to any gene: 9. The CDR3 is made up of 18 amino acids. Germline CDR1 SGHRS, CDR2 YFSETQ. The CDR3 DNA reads TGCGCCAGCAGCTTGTCGGTTAGCGGGGGCGCTAGCACAGATACGCAGTATTTT. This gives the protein CASSLSVSGGASTDTQYF.

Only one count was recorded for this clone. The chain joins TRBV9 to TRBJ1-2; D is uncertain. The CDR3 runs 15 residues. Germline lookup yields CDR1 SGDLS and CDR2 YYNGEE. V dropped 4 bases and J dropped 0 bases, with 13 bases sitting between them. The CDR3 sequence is CASSPGVGANYGYTF. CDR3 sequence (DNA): TGTGCCAGCAGCCCCGGCGTCGGGGCTAACTATGGCTACACCTTC.

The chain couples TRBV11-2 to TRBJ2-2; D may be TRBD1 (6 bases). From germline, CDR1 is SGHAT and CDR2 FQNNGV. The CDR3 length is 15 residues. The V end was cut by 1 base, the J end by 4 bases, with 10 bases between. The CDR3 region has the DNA TGTGCCAGCAGCTTAGGGGGGCGCAGCACCGGGGAGCTGTTTTTT. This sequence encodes CASSLGGRSTGELFF.

The DNA of the CDR3 is TGTGCCAGCAGCCCGCAACAGGGGGCGCTGGGAAAACTGTTTTTT. This sequence encodes CASSPQQGALGKLFF. V is TRBV7-9 and J is TRBJ1-4, with 9 bases matching TRBD1. CDR3 length: 15 residues. Trimming cost V 5 bases and J 10 bases; bases outside gene matches: 11. Germline V lookup: CDR1 SEHNR, CDR2 FQNEAQ (reference sequence).

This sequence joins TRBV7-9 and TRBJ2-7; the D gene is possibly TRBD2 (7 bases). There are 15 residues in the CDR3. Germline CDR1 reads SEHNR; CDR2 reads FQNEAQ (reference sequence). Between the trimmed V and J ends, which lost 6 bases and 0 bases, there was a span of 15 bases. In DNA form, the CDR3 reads TGTGCCAGCAGATGGGACGGGGGGCCCTCCTACGAGCAGTACTTC. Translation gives CASRWDGGPSYEQYF.

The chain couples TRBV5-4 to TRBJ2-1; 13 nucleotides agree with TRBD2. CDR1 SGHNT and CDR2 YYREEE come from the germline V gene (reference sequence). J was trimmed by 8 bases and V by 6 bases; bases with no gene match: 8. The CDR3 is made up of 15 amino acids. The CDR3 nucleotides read TGTGCCAGCACTGGGACTAGCGGGAAGATTGATGAGCAGTTCTTC. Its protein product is CASTGTSGKIDEQFF.

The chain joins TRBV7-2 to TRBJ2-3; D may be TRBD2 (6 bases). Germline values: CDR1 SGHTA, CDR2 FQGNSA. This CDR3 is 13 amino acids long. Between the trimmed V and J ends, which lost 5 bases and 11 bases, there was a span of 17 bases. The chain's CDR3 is CASSPAGGMMQYF. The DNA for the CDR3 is TGTGCCAGCAGCCCCGCCGGCGGGATGATGCAGTATTTT.

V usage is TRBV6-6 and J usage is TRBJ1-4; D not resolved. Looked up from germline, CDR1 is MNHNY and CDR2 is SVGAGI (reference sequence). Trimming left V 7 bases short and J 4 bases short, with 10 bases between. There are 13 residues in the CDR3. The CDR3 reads CASKEDLNEKLFF. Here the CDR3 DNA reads TGTGCCAGCAAGGAAGATCTTAATGAAAAACTGTTTTTT.

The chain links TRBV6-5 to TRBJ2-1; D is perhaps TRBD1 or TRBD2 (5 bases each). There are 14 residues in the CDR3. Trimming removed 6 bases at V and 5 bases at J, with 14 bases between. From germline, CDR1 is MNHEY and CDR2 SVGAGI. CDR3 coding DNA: TGTGCCAGCAGCCAGGGACGGACGAACAATGAGCAGTTCTTC. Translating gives CASSQGRTNNEQFF.

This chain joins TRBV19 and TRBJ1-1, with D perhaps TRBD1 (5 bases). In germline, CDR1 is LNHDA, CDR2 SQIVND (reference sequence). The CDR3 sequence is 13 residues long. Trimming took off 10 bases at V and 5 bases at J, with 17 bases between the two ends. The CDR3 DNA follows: TGTGCCACCAGGTCCCGGGCAGGGACTGAAGCTTTCTTT. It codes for CATRSRAGTEAFF.

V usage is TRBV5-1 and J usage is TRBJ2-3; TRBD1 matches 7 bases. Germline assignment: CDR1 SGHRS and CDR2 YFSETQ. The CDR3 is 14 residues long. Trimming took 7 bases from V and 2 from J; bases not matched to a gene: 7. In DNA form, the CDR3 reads TGCGCCAGCTTCCCAGGGGGAGCCACAGATACGCAGTATTTT. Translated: CASFPGGATDTQYF.

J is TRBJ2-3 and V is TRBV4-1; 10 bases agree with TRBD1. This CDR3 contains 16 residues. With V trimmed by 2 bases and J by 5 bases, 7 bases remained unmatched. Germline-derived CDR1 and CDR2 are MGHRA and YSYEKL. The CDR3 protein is CASSQQGQGYGDTQYF. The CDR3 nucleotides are TGCGCCAGCAGCCAACAGGGACAGGGGTATGGAGATACGCAGTATTTT.

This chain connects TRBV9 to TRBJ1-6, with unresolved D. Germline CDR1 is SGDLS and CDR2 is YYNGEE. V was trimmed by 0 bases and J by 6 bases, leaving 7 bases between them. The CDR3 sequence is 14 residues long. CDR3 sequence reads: CASSVGLINSPLHF. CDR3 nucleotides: TGTGCCAGCAGCGTAGGACTTATTAATTCACCCCTCCACTTT.

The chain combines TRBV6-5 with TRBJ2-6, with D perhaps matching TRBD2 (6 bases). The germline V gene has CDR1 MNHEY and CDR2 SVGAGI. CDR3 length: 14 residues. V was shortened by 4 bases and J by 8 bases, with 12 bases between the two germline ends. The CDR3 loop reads CASSSSGGSNVLTF. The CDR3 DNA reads TGTGCCAGCAGTTCCAGTGGGGGGTCCAACGTCCTGACTTTC.

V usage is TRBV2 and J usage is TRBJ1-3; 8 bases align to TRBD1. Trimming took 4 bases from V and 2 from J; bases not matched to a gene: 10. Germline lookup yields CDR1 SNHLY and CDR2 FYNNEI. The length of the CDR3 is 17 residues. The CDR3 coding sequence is TGTGCCAGCAGTGCAGGACAGGGAAGGGCAGCTGGAAACACCATATATTTT. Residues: CASSAGQGRAAGNTIYF.

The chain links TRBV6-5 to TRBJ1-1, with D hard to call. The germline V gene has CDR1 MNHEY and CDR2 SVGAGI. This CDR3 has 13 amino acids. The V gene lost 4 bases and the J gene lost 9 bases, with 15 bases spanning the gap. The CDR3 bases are TGTGCCAGCAGTTTGGTCGGGAACTCCCAAGCTTTCTTT. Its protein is CASSLVGNSQAFF.

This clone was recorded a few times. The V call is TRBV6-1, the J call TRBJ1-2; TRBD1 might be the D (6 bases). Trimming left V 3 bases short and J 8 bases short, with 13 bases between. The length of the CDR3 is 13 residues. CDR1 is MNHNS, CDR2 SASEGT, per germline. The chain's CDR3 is CASSEGQRLGYTF. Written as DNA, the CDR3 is TGTGCCAGCAGTGAGGGACAACGTTTGGGCTACACCTTC.

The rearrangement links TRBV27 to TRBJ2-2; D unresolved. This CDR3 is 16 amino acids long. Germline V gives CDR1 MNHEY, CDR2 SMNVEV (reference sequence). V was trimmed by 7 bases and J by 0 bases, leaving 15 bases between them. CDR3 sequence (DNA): TGTGCCAGCAAAAGTATCGGCCAGGCGAACACCGGGGAGCTGTTTTTT. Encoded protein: CASKSIGQANTGELFF.

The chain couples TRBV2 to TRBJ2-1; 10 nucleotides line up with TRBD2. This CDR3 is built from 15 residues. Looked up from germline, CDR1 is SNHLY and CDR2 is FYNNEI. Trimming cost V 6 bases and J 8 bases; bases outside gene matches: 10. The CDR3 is CASRITSGVFDEQFF. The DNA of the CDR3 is TGTGCCAGCAGGATTACTAGCGGGGTTTTCGATGAGCAGTTCTTC.

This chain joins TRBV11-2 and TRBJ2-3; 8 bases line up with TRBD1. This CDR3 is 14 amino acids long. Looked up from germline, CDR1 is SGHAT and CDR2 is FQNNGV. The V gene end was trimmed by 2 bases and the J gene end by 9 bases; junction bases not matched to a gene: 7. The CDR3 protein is CASSLSQGAPTQYF. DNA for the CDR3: TGTGCCAGCAGCTTAAGTCAGGGGGCCCCGACGCAGTATTTT.

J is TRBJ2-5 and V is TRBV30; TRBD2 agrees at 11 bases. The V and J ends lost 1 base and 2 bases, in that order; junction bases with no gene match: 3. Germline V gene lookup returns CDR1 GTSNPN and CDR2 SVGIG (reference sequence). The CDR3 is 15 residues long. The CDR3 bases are TGTGCCTGGAGTGAGGGACTAGCGGTACAAGAGACCCAGTACTTC. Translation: CAWSEGLAVQETQYF.

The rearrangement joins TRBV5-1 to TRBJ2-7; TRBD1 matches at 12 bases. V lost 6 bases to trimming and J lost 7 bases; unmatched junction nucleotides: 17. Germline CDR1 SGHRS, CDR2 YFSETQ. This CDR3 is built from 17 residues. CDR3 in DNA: TGCGCCAGCAAAGCTTGGATCAATCCGGGACAGGGGGCTGAGCAGTACTTC. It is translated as CASKAWINPGQGAEQYF.

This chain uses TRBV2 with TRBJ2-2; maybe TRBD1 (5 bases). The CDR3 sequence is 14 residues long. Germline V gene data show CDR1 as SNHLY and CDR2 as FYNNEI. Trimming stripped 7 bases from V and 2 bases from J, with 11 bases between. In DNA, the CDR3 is TGTGCCAGCATGGGCAGGGTCAACACCGGGGAGCTGTTTTTT. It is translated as CASMGRVNTGELFF.

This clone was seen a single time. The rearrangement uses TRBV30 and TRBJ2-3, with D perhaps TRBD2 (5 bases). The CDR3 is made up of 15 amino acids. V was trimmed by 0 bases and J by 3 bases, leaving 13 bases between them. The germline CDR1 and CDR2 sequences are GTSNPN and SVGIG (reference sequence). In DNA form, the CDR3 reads TGTGCCTGGAGTGTAGGGCCCGGCGGGACAGATACGCAGTATTTT. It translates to CAWSVGPGGTDTQYF.

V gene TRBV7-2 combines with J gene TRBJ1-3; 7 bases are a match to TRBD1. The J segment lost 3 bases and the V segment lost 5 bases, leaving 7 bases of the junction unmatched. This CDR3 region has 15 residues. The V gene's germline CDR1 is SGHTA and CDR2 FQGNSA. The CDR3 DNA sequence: TGTGCCAGCAGCCGAACAGGGGATTATGGAAACACCATATATTTT. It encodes CASSRTGDYGNTIYF.

The CDR3 reads CASSEGQSSKKLFF. In DNA, the CDR3 is TGCGCCAGCAGTGAGGGGCAAAGTTCCAAAAAACTGTTTTTT. This chain uses TRBV10-1 with TRBJ1-4, with D hard to call. V shed 2 bases and J shed 9 bases, with 13 bases lying between them. The CDR3 extends over 14 amino acids. From germline, CDR1 is WNHNN and CDR2 SYGVQD (reference sequence).

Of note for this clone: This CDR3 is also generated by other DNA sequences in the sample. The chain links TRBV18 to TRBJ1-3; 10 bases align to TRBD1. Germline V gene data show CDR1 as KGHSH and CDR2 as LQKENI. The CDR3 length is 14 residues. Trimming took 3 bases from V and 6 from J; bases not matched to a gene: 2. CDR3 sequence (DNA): TGTGCCAGCTCACCGGGACAGGGGACAAACACCATATATTTT. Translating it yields CASSPGQGTNTIYF.